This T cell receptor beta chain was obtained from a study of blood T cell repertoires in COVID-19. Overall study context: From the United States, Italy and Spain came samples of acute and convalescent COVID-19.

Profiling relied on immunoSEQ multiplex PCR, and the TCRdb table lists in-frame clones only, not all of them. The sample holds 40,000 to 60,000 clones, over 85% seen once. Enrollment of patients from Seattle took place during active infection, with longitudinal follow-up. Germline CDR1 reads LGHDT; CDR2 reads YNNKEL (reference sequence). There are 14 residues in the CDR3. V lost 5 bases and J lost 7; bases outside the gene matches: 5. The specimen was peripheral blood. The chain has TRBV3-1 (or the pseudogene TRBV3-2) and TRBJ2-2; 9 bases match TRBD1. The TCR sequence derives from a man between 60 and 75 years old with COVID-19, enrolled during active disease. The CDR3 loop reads CASSSTGGGGELFF. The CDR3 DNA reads TGTGCCAGCAGCTCCACAGGGGGCGGCGGGGAGCTGTTTTTT.